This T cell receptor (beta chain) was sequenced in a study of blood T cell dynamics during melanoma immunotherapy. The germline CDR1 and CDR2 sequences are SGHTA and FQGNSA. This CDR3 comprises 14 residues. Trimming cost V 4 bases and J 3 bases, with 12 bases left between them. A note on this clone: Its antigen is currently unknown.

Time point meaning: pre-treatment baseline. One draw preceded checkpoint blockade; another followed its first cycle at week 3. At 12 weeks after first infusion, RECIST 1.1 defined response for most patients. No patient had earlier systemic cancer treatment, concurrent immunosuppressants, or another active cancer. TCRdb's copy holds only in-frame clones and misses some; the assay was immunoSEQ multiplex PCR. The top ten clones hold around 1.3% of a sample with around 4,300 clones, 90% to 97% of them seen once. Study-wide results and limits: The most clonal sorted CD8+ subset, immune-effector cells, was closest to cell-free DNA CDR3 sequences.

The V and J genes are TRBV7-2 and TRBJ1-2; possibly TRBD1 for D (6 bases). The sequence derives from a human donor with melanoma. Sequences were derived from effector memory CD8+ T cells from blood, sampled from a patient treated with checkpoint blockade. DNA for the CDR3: TGTGCCAGCAGCTCACCAGGGACATACTATGGCTACACCTTC. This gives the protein CASSSPGTYYGYTF.